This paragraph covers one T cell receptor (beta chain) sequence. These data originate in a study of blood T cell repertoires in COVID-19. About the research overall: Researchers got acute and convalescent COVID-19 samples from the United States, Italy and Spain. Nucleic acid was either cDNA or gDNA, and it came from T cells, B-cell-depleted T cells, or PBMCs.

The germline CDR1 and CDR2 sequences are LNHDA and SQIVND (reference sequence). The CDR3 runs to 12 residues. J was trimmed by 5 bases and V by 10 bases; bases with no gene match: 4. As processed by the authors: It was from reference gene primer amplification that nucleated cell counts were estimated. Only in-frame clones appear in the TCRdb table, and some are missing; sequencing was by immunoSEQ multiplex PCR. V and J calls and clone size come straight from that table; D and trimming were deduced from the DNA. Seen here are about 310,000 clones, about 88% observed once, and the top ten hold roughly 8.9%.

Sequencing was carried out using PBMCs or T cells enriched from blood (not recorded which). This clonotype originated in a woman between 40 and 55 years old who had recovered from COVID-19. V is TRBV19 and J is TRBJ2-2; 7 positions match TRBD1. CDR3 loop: CATRQGTGELFF. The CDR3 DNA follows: TGTGCCACCAGACAGGGAACCGGGGAGCTGTTTTTT. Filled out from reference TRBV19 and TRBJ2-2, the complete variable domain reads DGGITQSPKYLFRKEGQNVTLSCEQNLNHDAMYWYRQDPGQGLRLIYYSQIVNDFQKGDIAEGYSVSREKKESFPLTVTSAQKNPTAFYLCATRQGTGELFFGEGSRLTVL.